Below are 16 T cell receptor beta chains sequenced from a single sample in a study of cytomegalovirus exposure and HLA in healthy donors. The PCR used 60 Vbeta and 13 Jbeta primers. Generated by immunoSEQ multiplex PCR, the TCRdb table keeps only in-frame clones and is missing some. This repertoire shows roughly 180,000 clones, around 80% found once; its top ten account for about 7%. Material: PBMCs. Receptors originate from a man under 40 in good health and CMV-seropositive.

The rearrangement uses TRBV7-9 and TRBJ1-6; 9 bases map to TRBD1. The CDR3 is 16 amino acids. Germline-derived CDR1 and CDR2 are SEHNR and FQNEAQ (reference sequence). The V gene end was trimmed by 3 bases and the J gene end by 9 bases; junction bases not matched to a gene: 9. The CDR3 nucleotides read TGTGCCAGCAGCTTCGATAGACAGGGGGGATTTTCACCCCTCCACTTT. Translation gives CASSFDRQGGFSPLHF.

This clone turned up a few times. CDR3 coding DNA: TGTGCCAGCAGTGAATCCCTGGAGGCAACTAATGAAAAACTGTTTTTT. This translates into CASSESLEATNEKLFF. This chain uses TRBV25-1 with TRBJ1-4; D is undetermined. Germline CDR1 reads MGHDK; CDR2 reads SYGVNS. There are 16 residues in the CDR3. Trimming pared 1 base from V and 0 bases from J, leaving 9 bases between.

This clone was picked up one time. The chain is built from TRBV11-2 and TRBJ2-4; D is uncertain. The CDR3 is made up of 11 amino acids. The germline V and J ends were trimmed by 5 bases and 4 bases, with 3 bases remaining between them. Germline V gene data show CDR1 as SGHAT and CDR2 as FQNNGV. The CDR3 DNA sequence: TGTGCCAGCAGCCCAAAAAACATTCAGTACTTC. The encoded protein is CASSPKNIQYF.

The chain carries TRBV19 and TRBJ2-5, with TRBD2 identical over 8 bases. Trimming removed 10 bases from V and 1 base from J; junction bases left unmatched: 11. Germline lookup yields CDR1 LNHDA and CDR2 SQIVND (reference sequence). The CDR3 loop spans 15 amino acids. The CDR3, as DNA: TGTGCCACTCAACCGGCGGGAGGAATCCAAGAGACCCAGTACTTC. This encodes CATQPAGGIQETQYF.

The rearrangement uses TRBV27 and TRBJ2-5; 8 bases match TRBD1. The CDR3 is 15 residues long. Trimming removed 3 bases from V and 7 bases from J; junction bases left unmatched: 10. Germline values: CDR1 MNHEY, CDR2 SMNVEV (reference sequence). As DNA, the CDR3 is TGTGCCAGCAGTTTTTACGCCGGCGACAGGGGGACCCAGTACTTC. It specifies CASSFYAGDRGTQYF.

The chain couples TRBV11-3 to TRBJ2-2, with 10 bases that match TRBD1. Germline CDR1 reads SGHNT; CDR2 reads YENEEA. The CDR3 is made up of 19 amino acids. V trimming: 2 bases; J trimming: 3 bases; junction bases outside the gene matches: 12. CDR3 in DNA: TGTGCCAGCAGCTTATTCGGGCCGCGACAGGGGGCGCACACCGGGGAGCTGTTTTTT. Protein product: CASSLFGPRQGAHTGELFF.

This sequence joins TRBV19 and TRBJ1-3; no reliable D call. This CDR3 spans 15 amino acids. V lost 4 bases, J lost 0 bases, and 10 bases lay in between. Germline loops: CDR1 LNHDA, CDR2 SQIVND (reference sequence). CDR3 protein: CASSTQSYSGNTIYF. In DNA, the CDR3 is TGTGCCAGTAGTACACAGTCTTACTCTGGAAACACCATATATTTT.

V and J are TRBV7-9 and TRBJ1-2; a weak D match, TRBD1 (5 bases). The germline V and J ends were trimmed by 3 bases and 2 bases, with 10 bases remaining between them. CDR3 length: 14 residues. Germline loops: CDR1 SEHNR, CDR2 FQNEAQ (reference sequence). CDR3 nucleotides: TGTGCCAGCAGCTTGGGGGGGTTGAACTATGGCTACACCTTC. It encodes CASSLGGLNYGYTF. The full variable domain, rest sourced from reference TRBV7-9 and TRBJ1-2, is DTGVSQNPRHKITKRGQNVTFRCDPISEHNRLYWYRQTLGQGPEFLTYFQNEAQLEKSRLLSDRFSAERPKGSFSTLEIQRTEQGDSAMYLCASSLGGLNYGYTFGSGTRLTVV.

The chain combines TRBV9 with TRBJ2-5; 7 bases fit TRBD2. V shed 5 bases, J shed 0 bases, and the junction held 1 base outside the gene matches. Germline V gene data show CDR1 as SGDLS and CDR2 as YYNGEE. The CDR3 runs to 13 residues. CDR3 sequence (DNA): TGTGCCAGCAGTCTAGCGGACCAAGAGACCCAGTACTTC. This translates into CASSLADQETQYF.

The chain combines TRBV7-2 with TRBJ1-5, with a tentative D call TRBD1 (6 bases). The V and J ends lost 7 bases and 4 bases respectively, with 17 bases between them. Germline CDR1 and CDR2: SGHTA and FQGNSA. CDR3 size: 15 residues. Here the CDR3 reads CASTVGGIGNQPQHF. In DNA form, the CDR3 reads TGTGCCAGCACCGTTGGGGGCATCGGGAATCAGCCCCAGCATTTT.

The CDR3 nucleotides are TGCGCCAGCAGCTTGGCACTAGCGCACCATGAGCAGTTCTTC. Translated: CASSLALAHHEQFF. The chain is built from TRBV5-1 and TRBJ2-1; 7 bases line up with TRBD2. CDR1 and CDR2 (germline): SGHRS, YFSETQ. This CDR3 has 14 amino acids. V lost 0 bases, J lost 8 bases, and 5 bases stayed unmatched.

The chain recombines TRBV30 with TRBJ1-1; 8 nucleotides match TRBD1. J lost 3 bases, V lost 1 base, and 13 bases had no gene match. Germline assignment: CDR1 GTSNPN and CDR2 SVGIG (reference sequence). This CDR3 is 17 amino acids long. CDR3 bases: TGTGCCTGGAGTGGGGGGACAGGATCCCGAAGGGACACTGAAGCTTTCTTT. It translates to CAWSGGTGSRRDTEAFF.

This chain links TRBV18 with TRBJ2-7; tentatively, D is TRBD2 (6 bases). The CDR3 contains 15 residues. Germline CDR1 reads KGHSH; CDR2 reads LQKENI. V lost 4 bases, J lost 5 bases, and 18 bases lay in between. The DNA for the CDR3 is TGTGCCAGCTCACGGACGGGCGGGGCCGCCGACGAGCAGTACTTC. It specifies CASSRTGGAADEQYF. Looking up the rest from reference TRBV18 and TRBJ2-7 gives the full variable domain: NAGVMQNPRHLVRRRGQEARLRCSPMKGHSHVYWYRQLPEEGLKFMVYLQKENIIDESGMPKERFSAEFPKEGPSILRIQQVVRGDSAAYFCASSRTGGAADEQYFGPGTRLTVT.

With respect to this clone: In the same sample, other DNA sequences code for this CDR3. The chain recombines TRBV10-3 with TRBJ1-6, with TRBD1 matching over 12 bases. This CDR3 has 17 residues. Germline V gives CDR1 ENHRY, CDR2 SYGVKD. V lost 2 bases and J lost 13; bases outside the gene matches: 12. CDR3 coding DNA: TGTGCCATCAGTGAGCCCTACGTCGGGACAGGGGGCTCCCCCCTCCACTTT. Translated: CAISEPYVGTGGSPLHF.

This rearrangement joins TRBV5-1 to TRBJ2-3, with 11 bases aligning to TRBD2. Germline V lookup: CDR1 SGHRS, CDR2 YFSETQ. The CDR3 has 18 residues. Losses at the gene ends were 2 bases for V and 6 bases for J; bases not matched to a gene: 14. The CDR3 sequence is CASSFTPVLAGGVDTQYF. The DNA of the CDR3 is TGCGCCAGCAGCTTTACCCCCGTCCTAGCGGGAGGTGTCGATACGCAGTATTTT.

This chain links TRBV18 with TRBJ1-3; D may be TRBD1 (6 bases). The V end was cut by 3 bases, the J end by 0 bases, with 12 bases between. Looked up from germline, CDR1 is KGHSH and CDR2 is LQKENI. The CDR3 loop spans 16 amino acids. The chain's CDR3 is CASSPRTVGSGNTIYF. The CDR3 DNA sequence: TGTGCCAGCTCACCCAGGACAGTGGGCTCTGGAAACACCATATATTTT.